Described below is a single T cell receptor (beta chain) sequence and its context. Its specificity is not known. Clones were sequenced by immunoSEQ multiplex PCR, and TCRdb holds only the in-frame ones, with some missing. There are about 140,000 clones in the sample; 70% to 90% occur only once, and 2.5% to 3.5% lies in the top ten. V lost 6 bases, J lost 9 bases, and 18 bases lay in between. The CDR3 runs 13 residues. Germline-derived CDR1 and CDR2 are SGHTA and FQGTGA. The data derive from a study of T cell responses to AZD1222 COVID-19 vaccine. General observations from the study: Elevations in Spike-specific TCR breadth and depth followed administration of two AZD1222 doses. It was only a handful of AZD1222 recipients who were seropositive at baseline.

Second-dose groups at about 4 or about 12 weeks were pooled. The rearrangement uses TRBV7-3 and TRBJ2-7, with no clear D. The sample in question was peripheral blood, obtained 28 days after the second AZD1222 dose. The source of this sequence is an adult who received the AZD1222 COVID-19 vaccine. The CDR3 protein is CASSELGRPRQYF. DNA of the CDR3: TGTGCCAGCAGTGAACTCGGGCGACCCCGGCAGTACTTC.